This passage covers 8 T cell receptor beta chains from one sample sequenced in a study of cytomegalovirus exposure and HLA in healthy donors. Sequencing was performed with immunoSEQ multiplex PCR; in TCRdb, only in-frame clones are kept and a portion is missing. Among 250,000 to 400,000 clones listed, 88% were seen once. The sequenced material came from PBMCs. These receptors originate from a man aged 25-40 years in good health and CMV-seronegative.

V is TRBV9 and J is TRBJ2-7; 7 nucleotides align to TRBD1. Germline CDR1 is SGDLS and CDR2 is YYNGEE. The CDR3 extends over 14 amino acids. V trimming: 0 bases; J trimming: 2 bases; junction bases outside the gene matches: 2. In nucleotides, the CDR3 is TGTGCCAGCAGCGTAGCGCAGGGGGCCTACGAGCAGTACTTC. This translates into CASSVAQGAYEQYF.

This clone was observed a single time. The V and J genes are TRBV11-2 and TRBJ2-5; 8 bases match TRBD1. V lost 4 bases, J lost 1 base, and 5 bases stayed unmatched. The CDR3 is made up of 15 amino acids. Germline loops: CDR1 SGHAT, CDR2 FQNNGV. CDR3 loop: CASSSRGRPQETQYF. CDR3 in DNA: TGTGCCAGCAGCTCCAGGGGGCGCCCCCAAGAGACCCAGTACTTC.

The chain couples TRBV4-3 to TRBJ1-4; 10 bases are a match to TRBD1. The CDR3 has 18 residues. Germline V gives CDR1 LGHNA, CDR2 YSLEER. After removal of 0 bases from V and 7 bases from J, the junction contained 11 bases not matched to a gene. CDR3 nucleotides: TGCGCCAGCAGCCAAGATAGGGTACGTGGGACAGGGGCTGAAAAACTGTTTTTT. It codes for CASSQDRVRGTGAEKLFF.

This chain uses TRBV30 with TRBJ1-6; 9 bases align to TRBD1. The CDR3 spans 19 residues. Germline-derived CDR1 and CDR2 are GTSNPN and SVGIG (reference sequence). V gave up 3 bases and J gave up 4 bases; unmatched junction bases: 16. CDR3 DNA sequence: TGTGCCTGGAGGAGTTGGGATGTGGACAGGGGAAGTTATAATTCACCCCTCCACTTT. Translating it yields CAWRSWDVDRGSYNSPLHF.

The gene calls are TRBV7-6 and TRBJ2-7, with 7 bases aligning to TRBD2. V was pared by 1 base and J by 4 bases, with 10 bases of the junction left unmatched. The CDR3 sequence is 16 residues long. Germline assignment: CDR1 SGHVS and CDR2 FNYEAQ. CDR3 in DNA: TGTGCCAGCAGCTTAGAGCCCTCGGGGGGAGTTTACGAGCAGTACTTC. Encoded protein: CASSLEPSGGVYEQYF.

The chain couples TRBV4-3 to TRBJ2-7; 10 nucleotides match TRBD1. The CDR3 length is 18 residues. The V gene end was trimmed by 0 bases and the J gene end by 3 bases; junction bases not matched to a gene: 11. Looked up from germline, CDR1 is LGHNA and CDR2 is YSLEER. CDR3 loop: CASSQEELRTGGSYEQYF. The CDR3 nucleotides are TGCGCCAGCAGCCAAGAGGAATTGCGGACAGGGGGTAGCTACGAGCAGTACTTC.

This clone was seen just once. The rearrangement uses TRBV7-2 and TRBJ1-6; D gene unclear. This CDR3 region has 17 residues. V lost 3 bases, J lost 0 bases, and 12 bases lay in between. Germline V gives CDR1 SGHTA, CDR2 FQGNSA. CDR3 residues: CASSFVLLSSYNSPLHF. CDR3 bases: TGTGCCAGCAGCTTTGTACTCTTGAGCTCCTATAATTCACCCCTCCACTTT. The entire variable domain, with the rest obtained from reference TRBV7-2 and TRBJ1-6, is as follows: GAGVSQSPSNKVTEKGKDVELRCDPISGHTALYWYRQSLGQGLEFLIYFQGNSAPDKSGLPSDRFSAERTGGSVSTLTIQRTQQEDSAVYLCASSFVLLSSYNSPLHFGNGTRLTVT.

DNA for the CDR3: TGTGCCAGCAGTGACTGGGAGGATCAGCCCCAGCATTTT. It encodes CASSDWEDQPQHF. The chain employs TRBV25-1 and TRBJ1-5, with unresolved D. V lost 3 bases and J lost 5, with 8 bases in between. This CDR3 comprises 13 residues. CDR1 and CDR2 (germline): MGHDK, SYGVNS. Full variable domain (rest looked up from reference TRBV25-1 and TRBJ1-5): EADIYQTPRYLVIGTGKKITLECSQTMGHDKMYWYQQDPGMELHLIHYSYGVNSTEKGDLSSESTVSRIRTEHFPLTLESARPSHTSQYLCASSDWEDQPQHFGDGTRLSIL.